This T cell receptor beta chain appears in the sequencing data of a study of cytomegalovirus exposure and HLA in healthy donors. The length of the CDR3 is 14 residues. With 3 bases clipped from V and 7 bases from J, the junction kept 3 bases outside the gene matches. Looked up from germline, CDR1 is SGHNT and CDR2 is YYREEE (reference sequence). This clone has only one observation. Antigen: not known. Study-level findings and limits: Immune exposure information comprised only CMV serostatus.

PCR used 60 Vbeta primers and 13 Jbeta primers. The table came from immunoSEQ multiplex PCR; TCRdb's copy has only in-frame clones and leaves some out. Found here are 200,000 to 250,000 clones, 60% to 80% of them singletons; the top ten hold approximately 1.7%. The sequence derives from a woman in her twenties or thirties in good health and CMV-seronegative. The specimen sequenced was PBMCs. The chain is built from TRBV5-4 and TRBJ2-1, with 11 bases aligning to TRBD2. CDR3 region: CASSWGLAENEQFF. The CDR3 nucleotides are TGTGCCAGCAGCTGGGGACTAGCGGAAAATGAGCAGTTCTTC.